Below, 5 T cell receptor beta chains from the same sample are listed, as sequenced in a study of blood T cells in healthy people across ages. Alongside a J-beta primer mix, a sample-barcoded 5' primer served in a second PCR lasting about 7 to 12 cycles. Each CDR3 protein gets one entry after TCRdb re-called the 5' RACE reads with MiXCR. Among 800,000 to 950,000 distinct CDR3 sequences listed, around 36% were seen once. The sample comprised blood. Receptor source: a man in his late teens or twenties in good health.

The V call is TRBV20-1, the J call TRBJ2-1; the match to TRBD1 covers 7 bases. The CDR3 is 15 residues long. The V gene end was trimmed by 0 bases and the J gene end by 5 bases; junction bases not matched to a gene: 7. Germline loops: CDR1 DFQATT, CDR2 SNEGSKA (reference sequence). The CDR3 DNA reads TGCAGTGCTAGAGATCCGAGACAGGGCAACAATGAGCAGTTCTTC. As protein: CSARDPRQGNNEQFF.

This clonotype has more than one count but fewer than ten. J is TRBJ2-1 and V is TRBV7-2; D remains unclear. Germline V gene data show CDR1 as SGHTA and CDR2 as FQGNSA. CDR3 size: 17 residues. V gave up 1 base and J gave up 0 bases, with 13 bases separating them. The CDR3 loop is CASSLDSAASSYNEQFF. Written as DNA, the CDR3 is TGTGCCAGCAGCTTAGATTCAGCAGCGTCCTCCTACAATGAGCAGTTCTTC.

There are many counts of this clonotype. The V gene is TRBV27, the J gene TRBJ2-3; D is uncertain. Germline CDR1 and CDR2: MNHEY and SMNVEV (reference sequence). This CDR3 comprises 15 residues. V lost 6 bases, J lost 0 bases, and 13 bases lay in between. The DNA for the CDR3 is TGTGCCAGCAGGCTACTAAACCCTAGCACAGATACGCAGTATTTT. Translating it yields CASRLLNPSTDTQYF.

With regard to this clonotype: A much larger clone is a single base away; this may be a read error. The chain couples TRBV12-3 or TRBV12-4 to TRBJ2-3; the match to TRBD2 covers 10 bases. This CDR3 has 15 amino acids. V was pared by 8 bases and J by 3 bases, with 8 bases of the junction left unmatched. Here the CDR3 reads CASARRGLATDTQYF. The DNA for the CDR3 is TGTGCCAGCGCCAGAAGGGGACTAGCGACAGATACGCAGTATTTT.

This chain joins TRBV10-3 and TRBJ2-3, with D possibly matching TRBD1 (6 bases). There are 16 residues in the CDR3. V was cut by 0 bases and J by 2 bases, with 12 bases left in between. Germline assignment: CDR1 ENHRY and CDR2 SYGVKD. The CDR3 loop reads CAISESRGGYTDTQYF. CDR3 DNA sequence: TGTGCCATCAGTGAGTCGCGAGGGGGTTACACAGATACGCAGTATTTT.